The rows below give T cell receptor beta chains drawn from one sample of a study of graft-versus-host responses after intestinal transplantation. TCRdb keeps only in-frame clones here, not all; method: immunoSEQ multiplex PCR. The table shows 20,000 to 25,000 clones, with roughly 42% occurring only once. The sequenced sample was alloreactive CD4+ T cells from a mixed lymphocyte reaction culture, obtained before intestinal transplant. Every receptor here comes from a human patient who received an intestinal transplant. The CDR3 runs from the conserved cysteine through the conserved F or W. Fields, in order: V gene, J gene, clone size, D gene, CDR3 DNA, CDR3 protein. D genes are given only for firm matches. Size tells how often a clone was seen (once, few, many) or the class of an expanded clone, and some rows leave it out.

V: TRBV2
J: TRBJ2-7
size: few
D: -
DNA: TGTGCCAGCACTCAGGGTTTGATCTACGAGCAGTACTTC
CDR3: CASTQGLIYEQYF

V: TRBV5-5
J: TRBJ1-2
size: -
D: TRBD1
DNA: TGTGCCAGCAGCATAAACAGGGGGCTGAACTATGGCTACACCTTC
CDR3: CASSINRGLNYGYTF

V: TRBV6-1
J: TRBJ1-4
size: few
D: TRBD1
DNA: TGTGCCAGCAGTACTACGGGACAGGGGGCAAAACTGTTTTTT
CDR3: CASSTTGQGAKLFF

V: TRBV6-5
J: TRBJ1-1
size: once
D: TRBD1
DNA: TGTGCCAGCAGTTACGCCGGGACAGGGAACACTGAAGCTTTCTTT
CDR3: CASSYAGTGNTEAFF

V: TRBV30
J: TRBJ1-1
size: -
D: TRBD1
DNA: TGTGCCTGGAGTGTAACCAGGGACAGATCGGCTTTCTTT
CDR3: CAWSVTRDRSAFF

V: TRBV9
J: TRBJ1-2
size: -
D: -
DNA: TGTGCCAGCAGCGCTCCCGGACTTACTAACTATGGCTACACCTTC
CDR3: CASSAPGLTNYGYTF

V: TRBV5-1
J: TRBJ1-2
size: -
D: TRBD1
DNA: TGCGCCAGCAGCTTGCGAACAGGGGCGAGGGACTATGGCTACACCTTC
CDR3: CASSLRTGARDYGYTF

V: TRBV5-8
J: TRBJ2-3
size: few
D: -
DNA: TGTGCCAGCAGCTTGGCGGGGGGCGGTCCAGATACGCAGTATTTT
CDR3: CASSLAGGGPDTQYF

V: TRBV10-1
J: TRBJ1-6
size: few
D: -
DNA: TGCGCCAGCACTTGGAAGGGAGGGGAGCGATCACCCCTCCACTTT
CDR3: CASTWKGGERSPLHF

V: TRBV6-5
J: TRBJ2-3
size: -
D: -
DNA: TGTGCCAGCAGTTACTCGACAGTCTCAGATACGCAGTATTTT
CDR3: CASSYSTVSDTQYF

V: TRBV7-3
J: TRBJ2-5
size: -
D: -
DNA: TGTGCCAGCAGCTTGGGGTGGGGGGGCGAAGAGACCCAGTACTTC
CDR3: CASSLGWGGEETQYF

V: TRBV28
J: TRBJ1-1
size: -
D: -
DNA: TGTGCCAGCAGTTTCAGGATAGGGGCTGAAGCTTTCTTT
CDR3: CASSFRIGAEAFF

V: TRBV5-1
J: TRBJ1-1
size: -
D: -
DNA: TGCGCCAGCAGCTTGTCGTCGAGGAGGAGAACTGAAGCTTTCTTT
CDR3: CASSLSSRRRTEAFF

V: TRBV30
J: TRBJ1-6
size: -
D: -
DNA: TGTGCCTGGAGTGCAGGGGCAGGTAATTCACCCCTCCACTTT
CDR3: CAWSAGAGNSPLHF

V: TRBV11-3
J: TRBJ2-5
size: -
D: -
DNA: TGTGCCAGCAGCTCAGGCTATGAGCCCCAGTACTTC
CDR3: CASSSGYEPQYF

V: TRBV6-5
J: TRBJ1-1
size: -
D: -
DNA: TGTGCCAGCAGTTACCGAGGGGGGAACACTGAAGCTTTCTTT
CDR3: CASSYRGGNTEAFF

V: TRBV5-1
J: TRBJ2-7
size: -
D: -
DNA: TGCGCCAGCAGCTCCCAATCAGTTGCCAACGAGCAGTACTTC
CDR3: CASSSQSVANEQYF

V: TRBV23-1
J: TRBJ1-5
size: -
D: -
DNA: TGCGCCAGCTATCGGGTCGGGGGGCAGCCCCAGCATTTT
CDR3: CASYRVGGQPQHF

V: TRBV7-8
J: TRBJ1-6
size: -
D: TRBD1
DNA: TGTGCCAGCAGCCGAGGACAGGGGGCTTATTCACCCCTCCACTTT
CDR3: CASSRGQGAYSPLHF

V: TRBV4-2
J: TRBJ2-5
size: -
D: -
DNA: TGTGCCAGCAGCCAAGAAAGGGGGTCCCACGGGGAGACCCAGTACTTC
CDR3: CASSQERGSHGETQYF

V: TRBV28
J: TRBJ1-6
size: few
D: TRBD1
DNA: TGTGCCAGCAGTTTCCCCCAGGGGGTCTATAATTCACCCCTCCACTTT
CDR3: CASSFPQGVYNSPLHF

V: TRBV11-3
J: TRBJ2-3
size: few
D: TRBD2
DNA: TGTGCCAGCAGCCCCAGCGGGGCTAGCACAGATACGCAGTATTTT
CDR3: CASSPSGASTDTQYF

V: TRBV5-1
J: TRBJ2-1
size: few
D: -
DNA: TGCGCCAGCAGCTTGCAGGGGGCGCGGGAGTACAATGAGCAGTTCTTC
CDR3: CASSLQGAREYNEQFF

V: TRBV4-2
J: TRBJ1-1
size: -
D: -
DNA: TGTGCCAGCAGCCCCCACCCCCGCGGGTGGCTGAACACTGAAGCTTTCTTT
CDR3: CASSPHPRGWLNTEAFF

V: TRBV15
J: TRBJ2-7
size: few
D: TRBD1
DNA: TGTGCCACCAGCAGAATAAGACAGGGGGCCGCCCTAAGCTTC
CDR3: CATSRIRQGAALSF

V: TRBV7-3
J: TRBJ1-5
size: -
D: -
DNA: TGTGCCAGCAGCTTAAATGCTCGGCAGCCCCAGCATTTT
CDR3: CASSLNARQPQHF

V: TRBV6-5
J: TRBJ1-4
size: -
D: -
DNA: TGTGCCAGCAGTTACTCGCCCAGAACTAATGAAAAACTGTTTTTT
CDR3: CASSYSPRTNEKLFF

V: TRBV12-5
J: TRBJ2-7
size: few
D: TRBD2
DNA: TGTGCTAGTGGTTTGGTATGGCTAGCGGGAGCGCTGGACGAGCAGTACTTC
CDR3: CASGLVWLAGALDEQYF

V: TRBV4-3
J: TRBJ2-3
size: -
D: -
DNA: TGCGCCAGCAGCAGAAGCGCAGATACGCAGTATTTT
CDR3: CASSRSADTQYF

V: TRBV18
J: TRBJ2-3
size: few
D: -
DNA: TGTGCCAGCTCACCAATGACAGCAAGCACAGATACGCAGTATTTT
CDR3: CASSPMTASTDTQYF

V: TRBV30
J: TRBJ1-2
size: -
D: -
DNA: TGTGCCTGGAGTCTTACAGGAGGCTACACCTTC
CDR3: CAWSLTGGYTF

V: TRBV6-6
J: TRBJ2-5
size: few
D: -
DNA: TGTGCCAGCAGTTATCTGGCGGGTGGGATGGAGACCCAGTACTTC
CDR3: CASSYLAGGMETQYF

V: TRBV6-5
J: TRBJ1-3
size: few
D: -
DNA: TGTGCCAGCAGTTACGATTGGGGGGCTGGAAACACCATATATTTT
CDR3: CASSYDWGAGNTIYF

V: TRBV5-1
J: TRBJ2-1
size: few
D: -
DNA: TGCGCCAGCAGCTTCCACACCAACAATGAGCAGTTCTTC
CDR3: CASSFHTNNEQFF

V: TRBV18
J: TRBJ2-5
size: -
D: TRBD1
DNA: TGTGCCAGCTCACCACCGGGACAGGGCACCCAAGAGACCCAGTACTTC
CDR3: CASSPPGQGTQETQYF

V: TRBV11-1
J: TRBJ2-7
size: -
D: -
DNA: TGTGCCAGCAGCTTCGGTTTCGAGCAGTACTTC
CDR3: CASSFGFEQYF

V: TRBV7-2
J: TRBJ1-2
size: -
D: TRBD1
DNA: TGTGCCAGCAGCCAGGGGGACATCTATGGCTACACCTTC
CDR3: CASSQGDIYGYTF

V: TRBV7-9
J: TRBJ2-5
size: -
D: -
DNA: TGTGCCAGCAGCCAATTCGGCGGCCAGTACTTC
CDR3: CASSQFGGQYF

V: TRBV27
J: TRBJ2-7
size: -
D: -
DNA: TGTGCCAGCAGTCCCTCCGCGGGGAGAGTCGAGCAGTACTTC
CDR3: CASSPSAGRVEQYF

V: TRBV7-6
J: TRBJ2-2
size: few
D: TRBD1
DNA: TGTGCCAGCAGCAAGGGACAGTGGACCGGGGAGCTGTTTTTT
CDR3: CASSKGQWTGELFF

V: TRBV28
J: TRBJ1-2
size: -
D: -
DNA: TGTGCCAGCAGTTCGGGGACATTTGGCTACACCTTC
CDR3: CASSSGTFGYTF

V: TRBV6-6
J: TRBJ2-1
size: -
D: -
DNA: TGTGCCAGCAGTTGGTCCCCCCGTAGAGAGCAGTTCTTC
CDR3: CASSWSPRREQFF

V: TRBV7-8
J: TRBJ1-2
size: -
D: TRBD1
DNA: TGTGCCAGCAGCTTATTAATGGGACAGGGGTTAAACTATGGCTACACCTTC
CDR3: CASSLLMGQGLNYGYTF

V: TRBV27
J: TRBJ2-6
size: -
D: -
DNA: TGTGCCAGCAGTTTCAGGCCAGGGGCCAACGTCCTGACTTTC
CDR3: CASSFRPGANVLTF

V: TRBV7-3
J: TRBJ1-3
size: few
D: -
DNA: TGTGCCAGCAGCTTAGGGCACGGAACTGGAAACACCATATATTTT
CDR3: CASSLGHGTGNTIYF

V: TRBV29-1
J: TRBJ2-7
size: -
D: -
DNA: TGCAGCGTTGAGGAGACCGCACAAAAGTACTTC
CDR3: CSVEETAQKYF

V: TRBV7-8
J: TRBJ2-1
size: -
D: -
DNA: TGTGCCAGCAGCTTAGGGAGCGGAAGCTCCTACAATGAGCAGTTCTTC
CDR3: CASSLGSGSSYNEQFF

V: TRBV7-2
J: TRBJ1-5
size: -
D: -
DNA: TGTGCCAGCAGCTTAGAAACAGGAAGGAATCGGCCCCAGCATTTT
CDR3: CASSLETGRNRPQHF

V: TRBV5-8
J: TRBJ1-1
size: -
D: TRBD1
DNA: TGTGCCAGCAGCTTATGGACAGGGGTAAGGAACACTGAAGCTTTCTTT
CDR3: CASSLWTGVRNTEAFF

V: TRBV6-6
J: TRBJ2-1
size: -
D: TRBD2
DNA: TGTGCCAGCAGTTGGGGACTAGTCTCACCCAATGAGCAGTTCTTC
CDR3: CASSWGLVSPNEQFF

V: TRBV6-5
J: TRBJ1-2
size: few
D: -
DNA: TGTGCCAGCAGTTACTCGAACGGCGGGGGCTACACCTTC
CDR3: CASSYSNGGGYTF

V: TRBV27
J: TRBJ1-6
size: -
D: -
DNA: TGTGCCAGCAGTTTAATTCCAGGGGCTAATTCACCCCTCCACTTT
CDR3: CASSLIPGANSPLHF